This is a list of T cell receptor beta chains from one sample in a study of blood T cell repertoires in COVID-19. The table came from immunoSEQ multiplex PCR; TCRdb's copy has only in-frame clones and leaves some out. The sample records roughly 330,000 clones, 70% to 90% being singletons. The source material was peripheral blood. Receptors originate from a man between 18 and 35 years old who had recovered from COVID-19. The CDR3 runs from the conserved cysteine through the conserved F or W. D genes are given only for firm matches. Some rows mark clone size as missing; the rest say once, few, many or name a class of expanded clone.

abundance | j_gene | d_gene | v_gene | len | CDR3nt | CDR3aa
NA | TRBJ1-2 | TRBD1 | TRBV13 | 16 | TGTGCCAGCAGCTCCCTAGGGGACAGGGAGGACTATGGCTACACCTTC | CASSSLGDREDYGYTF
once | TRBJ2-3 | NA | TRBV6-5 | 15 | TGTGCCAGCAGTCCCGTATGGCGGAGCACAGATACGCAGTATTTT | CASSPVWRSTDTQYF
NA | TRBJ2-1 | TRBD1 | TRBV3-1/TRBV3-2 | 13 | TGTGCCAGCAGCCAGGGACAGTACAATGAGCAGTTCTTC | CASSQGQYNEQFF
NA | TRBJ2-3 | NA | TRBV27 | 14 | TGTGCCAGCAGCATCACAGGGACCACAGATACGCAGTATTTT | CASSITGTTDTQYF
NA | TRBJ2-2 | NA | TRBV9 | 14 | TGTGCCAGCAGCGTCACCCTAAACACCGGGGAGCTGTTTTTT | CASSVTLNTGELFF
NA | TRBJ1-1 | NA | TRBV15 | 14 | TGTGCCACCAGCTTAGTACAGGGCAGGACTGAAGCTTTCTTT | CATSLVQGRTEAFF
once | TRBJ1-3 | NA | TRBV11-2 | 16 | TGTGCCAGCAGCTTATGGTACGGCGGCTCTGGAAACACCATATATTTT | CASSLWYGGSGNTIYF
NA | TRBJ2-1 | NA | TRBV5-5 | 15 | TGTGCCAGCAGCGTTGGACTGGGAACCTACAATGAGCAGTTCTTC | CASSVGLGTYNEQFF
NA | TRBJ1-2 | TRBD1 | TRBV6-5 | 14 | TGTGCCAGCAGTTACCGGACAGGCGGCTATGGCTACACCTTC | CASSYRTGGYGYTF
NA | TRBJ2-3 | TRBD2 | TRBV3-1/TRBV3-2 | 15 | TGTGCCAGCAGCCCCGGACTAGCCGGGTCAGATACGCAGTATTTT | CASSPGLAGSDTQYF
few | TRBJ2-1 | TRBD2 | TRBV30 | 15 | TGTGCCTGGAGGGAGCCTAGCGGGAGTTTACATGAGCAGTTCTTC | CAWREPSGSLHEQFF
NA | TRBJ2-3 | NA | TRBV6-5 | 15 | TGTGCCAGCAGCTCCAGCTGGACTAACACAGATACGCAGTATTTT | CASSSSWTNTDTQYF
NA | TRBJ1-5 | NA | TRBV12-3/TRBV12-4 | 13 | TGTGCCAGCAGTTCCAGTAGCAATCAGCCCCAGCATTTT | CASSSSSNQPQHF
NA | TRBJ1-2 | TRBD1 | TRBV4-1 | 16 | TGCGCCAGCAGCCAAGATCGCCGGACAGGGGGCGGTGGCTACACCTTC | CASSQDRRTGGGGYTF
NA | TRBJ1-5 | NA | TRBV6-6 | 16 | TGTGCCAGCAGCCCCATGACAGAGTATAGCAATCAGCCCCAGCATTTT | CASSPMTEYSNQPQHF
NA | TRBJ2-3 | TRBD2 | TRBV7-3 | 16 | TGTGCCAGCAGCCCCGGACTAGCGGGGGGAACAGATACGCAGTATTTT | CASSPGLAGGTDTQYF
NA | TRBJ2-1 | NA | TRBV7-9 | 14 | TGTGCCAGCTCGACTAGGATCTCCTACAATGAGCAGTTCTTC | CASSTRISYNEQFF
NA | TRBJ2-1 | TRBD2 | TRBV6-6 | 16 | TGTGCCAGCAGCCCCACTAGCGGAGGCCCTGGCAATGAGCAGTTCTTC | CASSPTSGGPGNEQFF
NA | TRBJ2-2 | TRBD1 | TRBV10-3 | 17 | TGTGCCATCCCTATGACAGGCAACAGGGGGGTAGCCGGGGAGCTGTTTTTT | CAIPMTGNRGVAGELFF
once | TRBJ1-3 | TRBD1 | TRBV9 | 16 | TGTGCCAGCAGCGTAGGGGGGACAGGGTCCGGAAACACCATATATTTT | CASSVGGTGSGNTIYF
NA | TRBJ2-1 | TRBD1 | TRBV11-2 | 17 | TGTGCCAGCAGCTTGGGCAATACAGGGGGCCTCTACAATGAGCAGTTCTTC | CASSLGNTGGLYNEQFF
NA | TRBJ2-7 | TRBD1 | TRBV5-6 | 15 | TGTGCCAGCAGCTGGGCGGGACAGGGGGCTGGAGAGCAGTACTTC | CASSWAGQGAGEQYF
NA | TRBJ1-6 | TRBD1 | TRBV9 | 14 | TGTGCCAGCAGCGTGACAGGGGTTAATTCACCCCTCCACTTT | CASSVTGVNSPLHF
NA | TRBJ1-4 | NA | TRBV4-1 | 17 | TGCGCCAGCAGCCAAGTGGAGGGCGGCCCTTGGGGTGAAAAACTGTTTTTT | CASSQVEGGPWGEKLFF
NA | TRBJ1-6 | NA | TRBV27 | 17 | TGTGCCAGCAGTGCCCTCGGGGGGAGCTCCTATAATTCACCCCTCCACTTT | CASSALGGSSYNSPLHF
NA | TRBJ2-1 | NA | TRBV27 | 14 | TGTGCCAGCAGTTTCCAGGGGTACAACAATGAGCAGTTCTTC | CASSFQGYNNEQFF
NA | TRBJ1-1 | NA | TRBV5-1 | 14 | TGCGCCAGCAGCTTAGGGACACTGAACACTGAAGCTTTCTTT | CASSLGTLNTEAFF
NA | TRBJ1-5 | TRBD1 | TRBV25-1 | 15 | TGTGCCAGCAGTGAAAGCGGGACAGGGGATCAGCCCCAGCATTTT | CASSESGTGDQPQHF
NA | TRBJ1-1 | NA | TRBV6-5 | 15 | TGTGCCAGCAGCCCCGAGGGCGTCTCTAACACTGAAGCTTTCTTT | CASSPEGVSNTEAFF
NA | TRBJ1-1 | TRBD1 | TRBV29-1 | 14 | TGCAGCGTGCGGACAGGGGGCCCGAACACTGAAGCTTTCTTT | CSVRTGGPNTEAFF
NA | TRBJ1-6 | TRBD1 | TRBV5-1 | 15 | TGCGCCAGCAGCTTGGAGGGGCAGGGGGGTTCACCCCTCCACTTT | CASSLEGQGGSPLHF
NA | TRBJ2-7 | TRBD2 | TRBV5-1 | 17 | TGCGCCAGCAGCCTCGGGGGGACTAGCGGGCCTACCTACGAGCAGTACTTC | CASSLGGTSGPTYEQYF
NA | TRBJ2-5 | TRBD1 | TRBV5-1 | 14 | TGCGCCAGCAGCCCGACAGGGACCCAAGAGACCCAGTACTTC | CASSPTGTQETQYF
NA | TRBJ2-3 | NA | TRBV6-5 | 16 | TGTGCCAGCAGTTACTCGATCAGGGAAGTGGAAGATACGCAGTATTTT | CASSYSIREVEDTQYF
NA | TRBJ2-7 | TRBD1 | TRBV11-2 | 15 | TGTGCCAGCAGCCAGGGGGCGGGGAGCTCCTACGAGCAGTACTTC | CASSQGAGSSYEQYF
NA | TRBJ1-1 | TRBD1 | TRBV19 | 14 | TGTGCCAGTAGTACGGGGACAGGGGAGACAAAAGCTTTCTTT | CASSTGTGETKAFF
NA | TRBJ1-2 | NA | TRBV6-5 | 13 | TGTGCCAGCAGCCTCATCGACTCATATGGCTACACCTTC | CASSLIDSYGYTF
NA | TRBJ2-7 | NA | TRBV11-2 | 12 | TGTGCCAGCAGCTTGGACCGGGGGGAGCAGTACTTC | CASSLDRGEQYF
NA | TRBJ1-4 | TRBD1 | TRBV18 | 14 | TGTGCCAGCTCACCACCGGGGACAGCGGAAAAACTGTTTTTT | CASSPPGTAEKLFF
NA | TRBJ2-3 | TRBD2 | TRBV2 | 14 | TGTGCCAGCAGTGTAAGGCTAGCGGCAGATACGCAGTATTTT | CASSVRLAADTQYF
NA | TRBJ1-2 | TRBD1 | TRBV9 | 15 | TGTGCCAGCAGCCCCCTCGGGACAGGTTTCTATGGCTACACCTTC | CASSPLGTGFYGYTF
NA | TRBJ2-2 | TRBD1 | TRBV19 | 16 | TGTGCCAGTAGTTATACCGGGACAGCAGGCACCGGGGAGCTGTTTTTT | CASSYTGTAGTGELFF
NA | TRBJ1-1 | NA | TRBV9 | 13 | TGTGCCAGCAGCCCCCGTTACAGCACTGAAGCTTTCTTT | CASSPRYSTEAFF
NA | TRBJ2-5 | NA | TRBV7-9 | 12 | TGTGCCAGCAGCCGCTCTACCGAGACCCAGTACTTC | CASSRSTETQYF
NA | TRBJ2-2 | TRBD1 | TRBV19 | 16 | TGTGCCAGTAGTATAGATACGGGACAGGGACTCGGGGAGCTGTTTTTT | CASSIDTGQGLGELFF
NA | TRBJ2-7 | TRBD2 | TRBV13 | 15 | TGTGCCAGCAGCTCCCTAGCGGGAGGGTCCTACGAGCAGTACTTC | CASSSLAGGSYEQYF
NA | TRBJ1-2 | NA | TRBV6-5 | 13 | TGTGCCAGCGGCGGGCCAACGCACTATGGCTACACCTTC | CASGGPTHYGYTF
NA | TRBJ1-6 | TRBD1 | TRBV10-3 | 17 | TGTGCCATCAGCGGGACAGTTGGTTCTTCCTATAATTCACCCCTCCACTTT | CAISGTVGSSYNSPLHF
NA | TRBJ1-6 | NA | TRBV2 | 14 | TGTGCCAGCAGTGAAGAGACGGGGAATTCACCCCTCCACTTT | CASSEETGNSPLHF
NA | TRBJ1-5 | NA | TRBV7-5 | 18 | TGTGCCAGAAGCTTAGCTCCCGCCGCGACAGGGGACAATCAGCCCCAGCATTTT | CARSLAPAATGDNQPQHF
NA | TRBJ1-1 | NA | TRBV7-2 | 14 | TGTGCCAGCAGCTTCCGACAGGCTAACACTGAAGCTTTCTTT | CASSFRQANTEAFF
NA | TRBJ2-2 | TRBD1 | TRBV7-6 | 15 | TGTGCCAGCAGCTTACGACAGGGGGGAACCGGGGAGCTGTTTTTT | CASSLRQGGTGELFF
NA | TRBJ1-1 | NA | TRBV19 | 14 | TGTGCCAGTAGGTCGGGGGAAGAGAACACTGAAGCTTTCTTT | CASRSGEENTEAFF
NA | TRBJ1-2 | NA | TRBV10-3 | 14 | TGTGCCATCAGTGATGGACAGAATAACTATGGCTACACCTTC | CAISDGQNNYGYTF
NA | TRBJ1-1 | NA | TRBV19 | 14 | TGTGCCAGTAGTACCCCCACTCTGAACACTGAAGCTTTCTTT | CASSTPTLNTEAFF
NA | TRBJ2-1 | NA | TRBV7-6 | 18 | TGTGCCAGCAGCTTAGTTTCGGAGCTTGGCGGTCCCTACAATGAGCAGTTCTTC | CASSLVSELGGPYNEQFF
NA | TRBJ1-1 | NA | TRBV6-5 | 13 | TGTGCCAGCAGCCACGGGGTAAACACTGAAGCTTTCTTT | CASSHGVNTEAFF
NA | TRBJ2-7 | NA | TRBV27 | 17 | TGTGCCAGCAGTCTCCTCTCTCGACAGGGACTCCCCTACGAGCAGTACTTC | CASSLLSRQGLPYEQYF
NA | TRBJ1-5 | NA | TRBV10-3 | 17 | TGTGCCATCAGTGAGCGGGGGGCACGGGGCAGCAATCAGCCCCAGCATTTT | CAISERGARGSNQPQHF
NA | TRBJ2-2 | TRBD2 | TRBV4-1 | 16 | TGCGCCAGCAGCCCCTCTTACGGGGGGGACACCGGGGAGCTGTTTTTT | CASSPSYGGDTGELFF